A selection of T cell receptor beta chains follows, all from one sample in a study of T-cell memory formation after mild COVID-19. MiXCR was run by TCRdb on the 5' RACE reads, yielding one entry per CDR3 protein. The sample carries under 600,000 distinct CDR3 sequences, less than 25% recorded once. The sample was PBMCs or a T cell subset sorted from them (not recorded which). The source of these receptors is an adult woman who had mild COVID-19 (a few samples of this study predate the infection). Cell type and time point are not known. CDR3s include the opening cysteine and the closing phenylalanine or tryptophan. A D gene is named only where the DNA matches it firmly. Only some rows state a clone size, as once, few, many or a class for expanded clones.

TRBJ2-1	TRBV6-2/TRBV6-3	TRBD2	few	TGTGCCAGCAGTTACTCTTTAGCGGGAGGGCTATATGAGCAGTTCTTC	CASSYSLAGGLYEQFF
TRBJ2-1	TRBV6-5	NA	NA	TGTGCCAGCAGCCTGGTAAATGCCTACAATGAGCAGTTCTTC	CASSLVNAYNEQFF
TRBJ2-5	TRBV7-3	TRBD2	NA	TGTGCCAGCAGCTTAGGGGCTAGCGGTGAGACCCAGTACTTC	CASSLGASGETQYF
TRBJ1-4	TRBV20-1	TRBD1	NA	TGCAGTGCTCAGACAGGGGCCCCAAGGGATGAAAAACTGTTTTTT	CSAQTGAPRDEKLFF
TRBJ2-3	TRBV6-5	TRBD1	few	TGTGCCAGCAGTTATGTGAGAGGACAGGGCAGCACAGATACGCAGTATTTT	CASSYVRGQGSTDTQYF
TRBJ2-1	TRBV7-9	NA	NA	TGTGCCAGCAGCTTAGTTCCCTCCAGGGATAATGAGCAGTTCTTC	CASSLVPSRDNEQFF
TRBJ2-2	TRBV7-2	NA	NA	TGTGCCAGCAGCGTGGGATGGCCGGGGGCGAGATCCGGGGAGCTGTTTTTT	CASSVGWPGARSGELFF
TRBJ2-2	TRBV7-9	TRBD2	few	TGTGCCAGCAGCTCACACATGGGACTAGCTCCCGGGGAGCTGTTTTTT	CASSSHMGLAPGELFF
TRBJ1-2	TRBV24-1	TRBD1	NA	TGTGCCACCAGTGATCGAACAATACGGGGACAGGGAAACTATGGCTACACCTTC	CATSDRTIRGQGNYGYTF
TRBJ1-5	TRBV2	NA	NA	TGTGCCAGCAGTCGGGACCCCCAACCCAATCAGCCCCAGCATTTT	CASSRDPQPNQPQHF
TRBJ1-2	TRBV29-1	NA	many	TGCAGCGTTGGAGGAGGGTCAAGCTATGGCTACACCTTC	CSVGGGSSYGYTF